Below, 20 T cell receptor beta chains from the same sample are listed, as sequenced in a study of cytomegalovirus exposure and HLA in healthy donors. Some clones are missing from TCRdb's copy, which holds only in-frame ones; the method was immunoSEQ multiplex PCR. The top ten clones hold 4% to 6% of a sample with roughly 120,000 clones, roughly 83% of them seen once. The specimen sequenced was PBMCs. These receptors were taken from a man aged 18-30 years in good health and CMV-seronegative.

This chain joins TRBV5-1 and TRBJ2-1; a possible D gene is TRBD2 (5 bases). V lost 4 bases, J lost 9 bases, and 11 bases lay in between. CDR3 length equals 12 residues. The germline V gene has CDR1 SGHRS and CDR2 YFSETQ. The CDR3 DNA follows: TGCGCCAGCAGCATAGAGGGAGTTGAGCAGTTCTTC. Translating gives CASSIEGVEQFF.

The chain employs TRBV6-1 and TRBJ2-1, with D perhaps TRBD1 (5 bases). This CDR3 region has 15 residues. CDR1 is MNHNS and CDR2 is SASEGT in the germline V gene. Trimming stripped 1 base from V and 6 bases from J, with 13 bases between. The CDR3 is CASSEETPGRNEQFF. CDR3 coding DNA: TGTGCCAGCAGTGAAGAAACCCCAGGGCGCAATGAGCAGTTCTTC.

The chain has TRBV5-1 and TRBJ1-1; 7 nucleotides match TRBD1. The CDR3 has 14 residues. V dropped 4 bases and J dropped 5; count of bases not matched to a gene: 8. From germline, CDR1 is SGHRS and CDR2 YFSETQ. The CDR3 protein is CASSGDSRTTEAFF. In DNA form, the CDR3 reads TGCGCCAGCAGCGGGGACAGCCGAACGACTGAAGCTTTCTTT.

This chain's CDR3 is CASSKERRGAAYEQYF. The CDR3 nucleotides are TGTGCCAGCAGCAAAGAGAGGCGCGGAGCCGCCTACGAGCAGTACTTC. This chain links TRBV21-1 with TRBJ2-7; TRBD2 is the table's D call and was not checked against the DNA. TRBV21-1 is given as a pseudogene. CDR3 length equals 16 residues.

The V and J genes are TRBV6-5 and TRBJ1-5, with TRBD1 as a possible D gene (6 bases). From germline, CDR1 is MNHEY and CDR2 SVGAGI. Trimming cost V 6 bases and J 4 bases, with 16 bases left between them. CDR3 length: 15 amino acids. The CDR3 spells CASRYKQGMNQPQHF. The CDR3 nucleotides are TGTGCCAGCAGATACAAACAGGGTATGAATCAGCCCCAGCATTTT.

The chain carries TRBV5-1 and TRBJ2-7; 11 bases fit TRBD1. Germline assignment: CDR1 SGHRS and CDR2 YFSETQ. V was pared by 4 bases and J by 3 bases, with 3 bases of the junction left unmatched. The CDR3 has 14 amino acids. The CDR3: CASSRDRGGYEQYF. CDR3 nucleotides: TGCGCCAGCAGCCGGGACAGGGGGGGCTACGAGCAGTACTTC.

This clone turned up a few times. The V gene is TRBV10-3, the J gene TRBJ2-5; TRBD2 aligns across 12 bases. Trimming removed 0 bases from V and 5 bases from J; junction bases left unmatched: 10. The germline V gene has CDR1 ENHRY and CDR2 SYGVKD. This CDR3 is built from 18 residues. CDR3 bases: TGTGCCATCAGTGAGTCGGCAAGTCTAGCGGGAGGGCGGGAGACCCAGTACTTC. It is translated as CAISESASLAGGRETQYF.

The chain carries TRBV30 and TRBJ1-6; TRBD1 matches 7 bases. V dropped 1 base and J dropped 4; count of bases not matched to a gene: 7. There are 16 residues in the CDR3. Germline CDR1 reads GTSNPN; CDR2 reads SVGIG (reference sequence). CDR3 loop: CAWSELQGQYNSPLHF. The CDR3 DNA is TGTGCCTGGAGTGAACTACAGGGACAGTATAATTCACCCCTCCACTTT.

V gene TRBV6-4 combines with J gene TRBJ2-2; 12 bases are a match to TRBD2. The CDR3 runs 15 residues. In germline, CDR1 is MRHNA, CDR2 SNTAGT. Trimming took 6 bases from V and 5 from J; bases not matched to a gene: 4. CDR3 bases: TGTGCCAGCAGCCCGACTAGCGGGAGTACCGGGGAGCTGTTTTTT. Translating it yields CASSPTSGSTGELFF.

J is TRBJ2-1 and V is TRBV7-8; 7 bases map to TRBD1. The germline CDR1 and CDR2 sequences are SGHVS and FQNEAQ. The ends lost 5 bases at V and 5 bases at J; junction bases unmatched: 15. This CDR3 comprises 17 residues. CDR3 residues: CASSPRQGINQDNEQFF. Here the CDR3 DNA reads TGTGCCAGCAGCCCGAGACAGGGAATAAATCAGGACAATGAGCAGTTCTTC.

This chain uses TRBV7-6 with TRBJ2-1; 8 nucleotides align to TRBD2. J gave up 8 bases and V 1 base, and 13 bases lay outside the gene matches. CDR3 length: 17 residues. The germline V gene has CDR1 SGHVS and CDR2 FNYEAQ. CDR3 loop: CASSLVGSGDISHEQFF. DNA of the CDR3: TGTGCCAGCAGCTTAGTGGGTAGCGGGGACATCTCCCATGAGCAGTTCTTC.

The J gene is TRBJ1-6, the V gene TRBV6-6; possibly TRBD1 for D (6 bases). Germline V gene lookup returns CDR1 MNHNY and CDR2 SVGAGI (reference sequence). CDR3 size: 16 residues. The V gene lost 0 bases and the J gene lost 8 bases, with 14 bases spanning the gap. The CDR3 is CASSYSGGIPYSPLHF. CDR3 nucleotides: TGTGCCAGCAGTTACTCTGGGGGCATCCCATATTCACCCCTCCACTTT.

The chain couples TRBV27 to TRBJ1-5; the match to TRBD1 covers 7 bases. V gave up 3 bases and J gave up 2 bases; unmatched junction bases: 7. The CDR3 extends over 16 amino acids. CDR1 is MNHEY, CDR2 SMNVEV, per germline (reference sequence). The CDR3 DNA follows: TGTGCCAGCAGTTTGGGTCAGGGGGTCGGCAATCAGCCCCAGCATTTT. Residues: CASSLGQGVGNQPQHF.

CDR3 sequence (DNA): TGTGCCAGCAGCGGGGCCCCGGAACCTCTTGGCTACACCTTC. This gives the protein CASSGAPEPLGYTF. The chain recombines TRBV7-9 with TRBJ1-2; TRBD1 might be the D (5 bases). Germline lookup yields CDR1 SEHNR and CDR2 FQNEAQ (reference sequence). This CDR3 spans 14 amino acids. The V end was cut by 5 bases, the J end by 7 bases, with 17 bases between. Variable domain in full (rest from reference TRBV7-9 and TRBJ1-2): DTGVSQNPRHKITKRGQNVTFRCDPISEHNRLYWYRQTLGQGPEFLTYFQNEAQLEKSRLLSDRFSAERPKGSFSTLEIQRTEQGDSAMYLCASSGAPEPLGYTFGSGTRLTVV.

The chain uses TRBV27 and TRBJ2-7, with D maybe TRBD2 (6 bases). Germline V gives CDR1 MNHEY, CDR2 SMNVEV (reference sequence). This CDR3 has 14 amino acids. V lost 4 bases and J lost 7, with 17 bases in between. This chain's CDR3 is CASSSGEAGGEQYF. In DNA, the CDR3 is TGTGCCAGCAGTTCGGGAGAGGCGGGTGGGGAGCAGTACTTC.

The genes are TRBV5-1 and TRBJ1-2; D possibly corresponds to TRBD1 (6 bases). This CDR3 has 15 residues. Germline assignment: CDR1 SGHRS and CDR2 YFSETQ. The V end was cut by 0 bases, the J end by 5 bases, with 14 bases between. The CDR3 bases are TGCGCCAGCAGCTTGGGTTCGACAGGAAAATATGGCTACACCTTC. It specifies CASSLGSTGKYGYTF.

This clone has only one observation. In DNA, the CDR3 is TGTGCCAGCAGCGTAGCTAGCGGGGACTCCGAGCAGTACTTC. Its protein is CASSVASGDSEQYF. The chain combines TRBV9 with TRBJ2-7; 9 bases agree with TRBD2. Germline CDR1 is SGDLS and CDR2 is YYNGEE. The CDR3 spans 14 residues. The J segment lost 6 bases and the V segment lost 0 bases, leaving 4 bases of the junction unmatched.

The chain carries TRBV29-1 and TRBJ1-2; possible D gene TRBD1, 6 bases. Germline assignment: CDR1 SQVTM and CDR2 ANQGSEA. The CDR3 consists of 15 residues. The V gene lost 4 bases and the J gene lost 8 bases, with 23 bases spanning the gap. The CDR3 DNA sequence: TGCAGCGTTGGCCATGGCGGGGGGCAGATTATGGGCTACACCTTC. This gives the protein CSVGHGGGQIMGYTF. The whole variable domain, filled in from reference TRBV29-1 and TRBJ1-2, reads SAVISQKPSRDICQRGTSLTIQCQVDSQVTMMFWYRQQPGQSLTLIATANQGSEATYESGFVIDKFPISRPNLTFSTLTVSNMSPEDSSIYLCSVGHGGGQIMGYTFGSGTRLTVV.

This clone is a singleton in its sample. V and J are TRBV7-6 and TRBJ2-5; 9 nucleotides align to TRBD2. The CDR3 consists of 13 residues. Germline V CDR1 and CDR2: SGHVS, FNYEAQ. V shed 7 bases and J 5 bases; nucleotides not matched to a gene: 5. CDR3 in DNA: TGTGCCAGCACCCGCGGGGGGGCCGAGACCCAGTACTTC. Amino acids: CASTRGGAETQYF.

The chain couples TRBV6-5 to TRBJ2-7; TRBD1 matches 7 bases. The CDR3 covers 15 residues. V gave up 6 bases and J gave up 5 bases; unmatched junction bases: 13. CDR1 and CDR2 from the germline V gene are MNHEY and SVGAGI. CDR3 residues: CASRLQQGSIHEQYF. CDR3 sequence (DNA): TGTGCCAGCAGACTTCAACAGGGGAGTATCCACGAGCAGTACTTC.